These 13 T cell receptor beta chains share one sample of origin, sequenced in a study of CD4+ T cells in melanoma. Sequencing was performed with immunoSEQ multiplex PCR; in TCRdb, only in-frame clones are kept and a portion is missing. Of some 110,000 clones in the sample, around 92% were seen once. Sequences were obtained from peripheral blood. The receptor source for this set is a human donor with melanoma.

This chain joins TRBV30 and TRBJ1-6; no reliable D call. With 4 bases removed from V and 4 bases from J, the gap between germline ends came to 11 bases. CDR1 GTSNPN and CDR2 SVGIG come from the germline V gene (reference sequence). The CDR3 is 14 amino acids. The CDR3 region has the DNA TGTGCCTGGACGGAGGAGGCTTATAATTCACCCCTCCACTTT. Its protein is CAWTEEAYNSPLHF.

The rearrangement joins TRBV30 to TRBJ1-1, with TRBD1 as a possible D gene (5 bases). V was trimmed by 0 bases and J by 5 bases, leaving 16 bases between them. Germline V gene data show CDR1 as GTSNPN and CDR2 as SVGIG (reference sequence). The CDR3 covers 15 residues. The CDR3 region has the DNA TGTGCCTGGAGTGTCCTTGAGGGACTAGGGACTGAAGCTTTCTTT. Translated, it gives CAWSVLEGLGTEAFF.

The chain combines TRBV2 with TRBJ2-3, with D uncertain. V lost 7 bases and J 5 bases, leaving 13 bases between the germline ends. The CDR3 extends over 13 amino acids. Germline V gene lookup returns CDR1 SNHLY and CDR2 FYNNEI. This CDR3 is CASTWQVVDTQYF. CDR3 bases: TGTGCCAGCACATGGCAGGTTGTAGATACGCAGTATTTT.

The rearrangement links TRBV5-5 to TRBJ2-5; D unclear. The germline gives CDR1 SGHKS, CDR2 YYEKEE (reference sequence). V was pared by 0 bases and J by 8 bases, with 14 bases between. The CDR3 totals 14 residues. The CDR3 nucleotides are TGTGCCAGCAGCTTGGGACTGGCCTGGGTAACCCAGTACTTC. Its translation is CASSLGLAWVTQYF.

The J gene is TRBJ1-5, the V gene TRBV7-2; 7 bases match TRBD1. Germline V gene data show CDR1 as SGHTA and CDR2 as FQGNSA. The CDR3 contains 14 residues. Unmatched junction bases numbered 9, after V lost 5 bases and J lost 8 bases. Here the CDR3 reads CASSARDRQEPQHF. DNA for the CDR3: TGTGCCAGCAGCGCCCGGGACAGACAGGAGCCCCAGCATTTT.

CDR3 residues: CASSLLSGVDQPQHF. DNA of the CDR3: TGTGCCAGCAGTCTTTTATCAGGGGTAGATCAGCCCCAGCATTTT. This sequence joins TRBV27 and TRBJ1-5, with TRBD1 as a possible D gene (6 bases). CDR3 size: 15 residues. Deletions cut 5 bases from V and 5 bases from J, with 16 bases between. Germline lookup yields CDR1 MNHEY and CDR2 SMNVEV (reference sequence).

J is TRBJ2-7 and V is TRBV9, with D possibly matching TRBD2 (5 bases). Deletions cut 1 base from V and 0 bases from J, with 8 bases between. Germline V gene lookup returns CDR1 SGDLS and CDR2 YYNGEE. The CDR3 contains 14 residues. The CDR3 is CASSVTSGSYEQYF. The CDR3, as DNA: TGTGCCAGCAGCGTAACTAGTGGCTCCTACGAGCAGTACTTC.

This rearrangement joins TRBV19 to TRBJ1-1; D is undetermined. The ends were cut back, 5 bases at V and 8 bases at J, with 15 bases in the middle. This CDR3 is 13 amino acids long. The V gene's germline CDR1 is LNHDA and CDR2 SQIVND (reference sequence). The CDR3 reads CASSPRRYLEAFF. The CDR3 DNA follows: TGTGCCAGTAGTCCAAGACGGTACTTAGAAGCTTTCTTT.

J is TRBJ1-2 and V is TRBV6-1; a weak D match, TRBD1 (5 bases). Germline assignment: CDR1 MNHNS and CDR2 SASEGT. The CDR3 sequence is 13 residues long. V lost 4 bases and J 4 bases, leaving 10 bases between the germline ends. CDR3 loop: CASSVRQIYGYTF. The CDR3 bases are TGTGCCAGCAGTGTTCGACAGATCTATGGCTACACCTTC.

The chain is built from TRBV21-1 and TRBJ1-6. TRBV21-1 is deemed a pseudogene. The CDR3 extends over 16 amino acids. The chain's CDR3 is CASSSGGWQGGSPLHF. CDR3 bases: TGTGCCAGCAGCTCAGGAGGTTGGCAGGGAGGATCACCCCTCCACTTT.

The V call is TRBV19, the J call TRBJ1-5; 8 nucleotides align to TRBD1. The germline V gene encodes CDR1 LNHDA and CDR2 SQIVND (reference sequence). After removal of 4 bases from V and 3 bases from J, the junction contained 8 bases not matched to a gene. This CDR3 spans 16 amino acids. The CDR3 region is CASSTPGQGYNQPQHF. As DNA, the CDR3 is TGTGCCAGTAGTACGCCCGGACAGGGCTACAATCAGCCCCAGCATTTT.

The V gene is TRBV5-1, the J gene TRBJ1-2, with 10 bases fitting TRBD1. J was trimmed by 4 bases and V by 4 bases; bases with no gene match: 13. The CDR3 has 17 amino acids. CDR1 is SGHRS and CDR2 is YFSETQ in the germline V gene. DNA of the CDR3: TGCGCCAGCAGCACCGGGACAGGGGCCTCCCTGGGCTATGGCTACACCTTC. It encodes CASSTGTGASLGYGYTF.

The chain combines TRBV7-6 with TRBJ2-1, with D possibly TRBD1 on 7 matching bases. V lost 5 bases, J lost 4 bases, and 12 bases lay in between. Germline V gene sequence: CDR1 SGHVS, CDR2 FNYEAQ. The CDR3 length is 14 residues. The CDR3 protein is CASSAGQLYNEQFF. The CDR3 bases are TGTGCCAGCAGCGCGGGACAGCTTTACAATGAGCAGTTCTTC. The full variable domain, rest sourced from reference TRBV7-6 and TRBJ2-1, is GAGVSQSPRYKVTKRGQDVALRCDPISGHVSLYWYRQALGQGPEFLTYFNYEAQQDKSGLPNDRFSAERPEGSISTLTIQRTEQRDSAMYRCASSAGQLYNEQFFGPGTRLTVL.